The 18 T cell receptor beta chains presented below share a single source sample, sequenced in a study of T cell responses to AZD1222 COVID-19 vaccine. The table came from immunoSEQ multiplex PCR; TCRdb's copy has only in-frame clones and leaves some out. Among 130,000 or so clones listed, around 92% were seen once. The sample here was peripheral blood, taken 28 days after the second AZD1222 dose. The receptors originated from an adult who received the AZD1222 COVID-19 vaccine.

The chain uses TRBV19 and TRBJ2-3, with D maybe TRBD2 (5 bases). V was trimmed by 5 bases and J by 3 bases, leaving 12 bases between them. The germline V gene encodes CDR1 LNHDA and CDR2 SQIVND (reference sequence). CDR3 size: 14 residues. Here the CDR3 DNA reads TGTGCCAGTAGTCGGTTTGGGAGTACAGATACGCAGTATTTT. Translated: CASSRFGSTDTQYF.

The gene calls are TRBV3-1 (or the pseudogene TRBV3-2) and TRBJ1-2; weak D call: TRBD1 (6 bases). This CDR3 is built from 13 residues. Germline V gives CDR1 LGHDT, CDR2 YNNKEL (reference sequence). V gave up 1 base and J gave up 13 bases, with 16 bases separating them. The CDR3 nucleotides are TGTGCCAGCAGCCAAGTTCTTAGGGGGTATTTCACCTTC. This sequence encodes CASSQVLRGYFTF.

This clone was counted between two and nine times. The chain has TRBV19 and TRBJ1-5; maybe TRBD1 (5 bases). The CDR3 runs 15 residues. Trimming pared 7 bases from V and 2 bases from J, leaving 15 bases between. CDR1 is LNHDA, CDR2 SQIVND, per germline (reference sequence). In DNA, the CDR3 is TGTGCCAGTACCCCCCAAGGGGTGGGCAATCAGCCCCAGCATTTT. It yields the protein CASTPQGVGNQPQHF.

The chain has TRBV5-1 and TRBJ2-5; D gene ambiguous. V dropped 2 bases and J dropped 5 bases, with 10 bases sitting between them. This CDR3 spans 13 amino acids. In germline, CDR1 is SGHRS, CDR2 YFSETQ. CDR3 protein: CASSFGRRETQYF. The CDR3 coding sequence is TGCGCCAGCAGCTTCGGACGAAGGGAGACCCAGTACTTC.

This chain joins TRBV7-9 and TRBJ2-7, with TRBD1 matching over 7 bases. Germline values: CDR1 SEHNR, CDR2 FQNEAQ (reference sequence). The CDR3 length is 15 residues. Trimming cost V 4 bases and J 2 bases; bases outside gene matches: 8. The CDR3, as DNA: TGTGCCAGCAGCTCACTCAAGGGGGCCGCCTACGAGCAGTACTTC. Amino acid sequence: CASSSLKGAAYEQYF. Full variable domain (outside the CDR3, taken from reference TRBV7-9 and TRBJ2-7): DTGVSQNPRHKITKRGQNVTFRCDPISEHNRLYWYRQTLGQGPEFLTYFQNEAQLEKSRLLSDRFSAERPKGSFSTLEIQRTEQGDSAMYLCASSSLKGAAYEQYFGPGTRLTVT.

The chain has TRBV7-3 and TRBJ2-3, with D perhaps matching TRBD2 (5 bases). Germline CDR1 and CDR2: SGHTA and FQGTGA. The CDR3 sequence is 16 residues long. V lost 5 bases to trimming and J lost 0 bases, with 15 bases between them. CDR3: CASSLLVASSTDTQYF. Written as DNA, the CDR3 is TGTGCCAGCAGCCTACTAGTGGCCTCTAGCACAGATACGCAGTATTTT.

The rearrangement uses TRBV5-1 and TRBJ2-1; D perhaps matches TRBD2 (7 bases). Germline values: CDR1 SGHRS, CDR2 YFSETQ. The ends were cut back, 4 bases at V and 9 bases at J, with 17 bases in the middle. This CDR3 region has 14 residues. CDR3 in amino acids: CASSRDTGEGEQFF. CDR3 DNA sequence: TGCGCCAGCAGCCGGGACACCGGGGAGGGTGAGCAGTTCTTC.

V and J are TRBV5-6 and TRBJ2-1, with 11 nucleotides matching TRBD2. Germline CDR1 SGHDT, CDR2 YYEEEE. The V gene end was trimmed by 4 bases and the J gene end by 2 bases; junction bases not matched to a gene: 5. This CDR3 has 16 residues. CDR3 protein: CASSPYSGGAYNEQFF. In DNA, the CDR3 is TGTGCCAGCAGCCCCTATAGCGGGGGGGCCTACAATGAGCAGTTCTTC.

V gene TRBV7-3 combines with J gene TRBJ2-2; TRBD2 agrees at 9 bases. V shed 3 bases and J 6 bases; nucleotides not matched to a gene: 8. This CDR3 contains 16 residues. CDR1 and CDR2 (germline): SGHTA, FQGTGA. CDR3 sequence: CASSFSGSDLAGELFF. In DNA, the CDR3 is TGTGCCAGCAGCTTTAGCGGGAGTGATCTCGCCGGGGAGCTGTTTTTT.

The J gene is TRBJ1-2, the V gene TRBV3-1 (or the pseudogene TRBV3-2); TRBD1 might be the D (5 bases). The V gene's germline CDR1 is LGHDT and CDR2 YNNKEL (reference sequence). This CDR3 is 15 amino acids long. Trimming removed 4 bases at V and 4 bases at J, with 16 bases between. CDR3 sequence (DNA): TGTGCCAGCAGCCGCCCCGGGGCGACACTCTATGGCTACACCTTC. As protein: CASSRPGATLYGYTF.

J is TRBJ2-5 and V is TRBV7-9; perhaps TRBD2 as D (5 bases). Germline V gives CDR1 SEHNR, CDR2 FQNEAQ (reference sequence). The V end was cut by 6 bases, the J end by 4 bases, with 12 bases between. This CDR3 has 13 amino acids. Here the CDR3 reads CASSPSGGETQYF. The CDR3 DNA follows: TGTGCCAGCAGTCCCAGCGGCGGAGAGACCCAGTACTTC.

This chain connects TRBV6-5 to TRBJ2-1, with D perhaps matching TRBD1 (5 bases). The CDR3 has 13 amino acids. With 6 bases removed from V and 5 bases from J, the gap between germline ends came to 11 bases. From germline, CDR1 is MNHEY and CDR2 SVGAGI. CDR3 coding DNA: TGTGCCAGCAGGTACGACAGCCACAATGAGCAGTTCTTC. Its protein product is CASRYDSHNEQFF.

V usage is TRBV19 and J usage is TRBJ2-3, with 10 bases matching TRBD2. The length of the CDR3 is 17 residues. Germline V gene sequence: CDR1 LNHDA, CDR2 SQIVND (reference sequence). The V gene end was trimmed by 5 bases and the J gene end by 3 bases; junction bases not matched to a gene: 11. The CDR3 loop reads CASSPRGSGGWTDTQYF. The CDR3 coding sequence is TGTGCCAGTAGTCCTCGAGGTAGCGGGGGGTGGACAGATACGCAGTATTTT.

The chain uses TRBV7-2 and TRBJ2-4; 8 bases match TRBD1. CDR1 and CDR2 (germline): SGHTA, FQGNSA. The CDR3 has 13 residues. The junction had 4 bases not matched to a gene; V was cut back by 6 bases and J by 6 bases. This chain's CDR3 is CASSPQGANIQYF. The CDR3 coding sequence is TGTGCCAGCAGTCCTCAGGGGGCAAACATTCAGTACTTC. Using reference TRBV7-2 and TRBJ2-4 for the parts outside the CDR3, the full variable domain is GAGVSQSPSNKVTEKGKDVELRCDPISGHTALYWYRQSLGQGLEFLIYFQGNSAPDKSGLPSDRFSAERTGGSVSTLTIQRTQQEDSAVYLCASSPQGANIQYFGAGTRLSVL.

The chain combines TRBV27 with TRBJ1-1; D gene uncertain. CDR1 and CDR2 from the germline V gene are MNHEY and SMNVEV (reference sequence). V shed 5 bases and J shed 5 bases, with 15 bases lying between them. This CDR3 is built from 14 residues. The chain's CDR3 is CASSPPGRGTEAFF. The CDR3 nucleotides are TGTGCCAGCAGTCCCCCCGGACGAGGGACTGAAGCTTTCTTT.

The chain is built from TRBV2 and TRBJ2-2, with D possibly matching TRBD2 (6 bases). The CDR3 contains 16 residues. V was shortened by 4 bases and J by 1 base, with 13 bases between the two germline ends. Germline CDR1 and CDR2: SNHLY and FYNNEI. The CDR3 is CASSVLRLENTGELFF. CDR3 DNA: TGTGCCAGCAGTGTCTTGCGACTAGAGAACACCGGGGAGCTGTTTTTT. The whole variable domain, remainder taken from reference TRBV2 and TRBJ2-2, is EPEVTQTPSHQVTQMGQEVILRCVPISNHLYFYWYRQILGQKVEFLVSFYNNEISEKSEIFDDQFSVERPDGSNFTLKIRSTKLEDSAMYFCASSVLRLENTGELFFGEGSRLTVL.

The chain is built from TRBV30 and TRBJ2-3, with 9 bases fitting TRBD2. The CDR3 is made up of 16 amino acids. Germline V gives CDR1 GTSNPN, CDR2 SVGIG (reference sequence). Unmatched junction bases numbered 13, after V lost 3 bases and J lost 6 bases. The CDR3 loop reads CAWRRLAEPSRDTQYF. The CDR3 nucleotides are TGTGCCTGGAGGCGACTAGCGGAGCCTAGTAGGGATACGCAGTATTTT.

The chain joins TRBV5-4 to TRBJ2-2; the D is unclear. Germline V gene lookup returns CDR1 SGHNT and CDR2 YYREEE (reference sequence). This CDR3 spans 15 amino acids. Trimming stripped 1 base from V and 4 bases from J, with 11 bases between. The chain's CDR3 is CASSLMDRGTGELFF. Written as DNA, the CDR3 is TGTGCCAGCAGCTTGATGGACCGAGGCACCGGGGAGCTGTTTTTT. Full variable domain (missing parts from reference TRBV5-4 and TRBJ2-2): ETGVTQSPTHLIKTRGQQVTLRCSSQSGHNTVSWYQQALGQGPQFIFQYYREEENGRGNFPPRFSGLQFPNYSSELNVNALELDDSALYLCASSLMDRGTGELFFGEGSRLTVL.